The sample holds a few counts of the clone carrying this T cell receptor (beta chain). What it binds is unknown. This entry comes from a study of post-analysis software for immune sequencing data. General observations from the study: TRBV5-6, TRBV5-1 and TRBV20-1 were among four or five TRBV segments more frequent in patients than controls.

Tagging with unique molecular identifiers was a feature of the TCR beta cDNA libraries. TCRdb re-called the PCR reads through MiXCR, storing one row per CDR3 protein. The sample yields fewer than 850,000 distinct CDR3 sequences, approximately 44% seen once. The CDR3 length is 17 residues. Trimming cost V 7 bases and J 7 bases, with 26 bases left between them. V and J are TRBV12-3 or TRBV12-4 and TRBJ2-1, with D tentatively TRBD1 (6 bases). The sequenced sample was blood. This sequence originates from a girl aged 10 to 17 with multiple sclerosis. This chain's CDR3 is CASNQGSTQGFRNEQFF. DNA of the CDR3: TGTGCCAGCAACCAGGGAAGCACGCAGGGGTTTCGTAATGAGCAGTTCTTC.